These 11 T cell receptor beta chains came from one sample sequenced in a study of PD-L1 blockade in urothelial cancer. Clones were read by immunoSEQ multiplex PCR, and TCRdb kept only the in-frame ones, dropping some. This sample yields under 55,000 clones, of which about 80% are seen a single time; around 3.1% belongs to the top ten. As to time point: pretreatment peripheral blood. Material: PBMCs, obtained around atezolizumab (anti-PD-L1) treatment. The source is a man aged 70 or older with urothelial cancer.

V gene TRBV7-2 combines with J gene TRBJ2-7, with 12 positions matching TRBD1. This CDR3 is 15 amino acids long. V dropped 4 bases and J dropped 6; count of bases not matched to a gene: 7. Germline CDR1 SGHTA, CDR2 FQGNSA. CDR3 nucleotides: TGTGCCAGCAGCTCGACCGGGACAGGGGGCATCGAGCAGTACTTC. It encodes CASSSTGTGGIEQYF.

V gene TRBV30 combines with J gene TRBJ2-6; tentatively, D is TRBD1 (5 bases). This CDR3 is built from 14 residues. The ends were cut back, 4 bases at V and 1 base at J, with 8 bases in the middle. Per the germline V gene, CDR1 is GTSNPN and CDR2 is SVGIG (reference sequence). DNA for the CDR3: TGTGCCTGGAAGGGGTCTTCTGGGGCCAACGTCCTGACTTTC. This translates into CAWKGSSGANVLTF.

J is TRBJ1-4 and V is TRBV4-1, with 11 positions matching TRBD1. The germline gives CDR1 MGHRA, CDR2 YSYEKL. There are 17 residues in the CDR3. V dropped 2 bases and J dropped 2; count of bases not matched to a gene: 4. DNA of the CDR3: TGCGCCAGCAGCCAATTAGGACAGGGGGCGACTAATGAAAAACTGTTTTTT. This codes for CASSQLGQGATNEKLFF.

This chain links TRBV6-5 with TRBJ1-2, with D perhaps TRBD1 (5 bases). Trimming took off 0 bases at V and 8 bases at J, with 10 bases between the two ends. CDR3 length: 13 amino acids. CDR1 MNHEY and CDR2 SVGAGI come from the germline V gene. The CDR3: CASSYSRGTGYTF. For the CDR3, the DNA is TGTGCCAGCAGTTACTCGCGCGGGACCGGCTACACCTTC.

This chain uses TRBV7-9 with TRBJ1-2, with D possibly TRBD1 on 6 matching bases. Germline CDR1 reads SEHNR; CDR2 reads FQNEAQ (reference sequence). V lost 0 bases and J 4 bases, leaving 15 bases between the germline ends. The CDR3 covers 16 residues. CDR3 DNA sequence: TGTGCCAGCAGCTTAGCCAGTTTAGGACAGAGCTATGGCTACACCTTC. Its protein product is CASSLASLGQSYGYTF.

The chain carries TRBV2 and TRBJ2-5, with D perhaps matching TRBD1 (5 bases). Trimming pared 3 bases from V and 3 bases from J, leaving 17 bases between. Germline V lookup: CDR1 SNHLY, CDR2 FYNNEI. CDR3 length equals 16 residues. The CDR3 sequence: CASSEWQGFPKETQYF. DNA for the CDR3: TGTGCCAGCAGTGAGTGGCAGGGTTTCCCCAAAGAGACCCAGTACTTC.

The chain links TRBV18 to TRBJ2-1; a weak D match, TRBD1 (6 bases). Trimming took off 7 bases at V and 7 bases at J, with 17 bases between the two ends. This CDR3 has 14 residues. Looked up from germline, CDR1 is KGHSH and CDR2 is LQKENI. In DNA, the CDR3 is TGTGCCAGCTTTCCGGACAGCCGAGGGAATGAGCAGTTCTTC. It is translated as CASFPDSRGNEQFF.

DNA of the CDR3: TGTGCCAGCTCGAGGACTCTCACAGATACGCAGTATTTT. Protein sequence: CASSRTLTDTQYF. The chain has TRBV7-6 and TRBJ2-3, with a tentative D call TRBD2 (5 bases). CDR3 length: 13 amino acids. V was pared by 8 bases and J by 2 bases, with 11 bases between. Looked up from germline, CDR1 is SGHVS and CDR2 is FNYEAQ.

The V call is TRBV5-6, the J call TRBJ2-5; D possibly corresponds to TRBD1 (6 bases). CDR3 length: 16 residues. Trimming took 3 bases from V and 3 from J, leaving 18 bases between them. Germline V lookup: CDR1 SGHDT, CDR2 YYEEEE. The CDR3: CASSSRGQGFEETQYF. CDR3 DNA sequence: TGTGCCAGCAGCTCCCGAGGGCAGGGGTTTGAAGAGACCCAGTACTTC.

The chain has TRBV25-1 and TRBJ2-2; D is unclear. Trimming took 10 bases from V and 5 from J, leaving 20 bases between them. Per germline, CDR1 MGHDK and CDR2 SYGVNS. The CDR3 totals 15 residues. The CDR3 nucleotides read TGTGCCACCCTTTCATTGACACCTTTTACCGGGGAGCTGTTTTTT. Amino acid sequence: CATLSLTPFTGELFF.

This chain joins TRBV7-2 and TRBJ2-7; D might be TRBD2 (6 bases). V was pared by 1 base and J by 0 bases, with 10 bases between. The CDR3 is 15 amino acids. Per the germline V gene, CDR1 is SGHTA and CDR2 is FQGNSA. CDR3 coding DNA: TGTGCCAGCAGCTTAGGGCGGGATCCCTCCTACGAGCAGTACTTC. Translated: CASSLGRDPSYEQYF.